This is a list of T cell receptor beta chains from one sample in a study of CD8 T cells in ankylosing spondylitis. TCRdb used MiXCR to reprocess the 5' RACE reads, holding one entry per CDR3 protein. The sample carries under 150,000 distinct CDR3 sequences, approximately 9.7% recorded once. The specimen was blood, either unsorted or a sorted T cell fraction (not recorded which). The receptors stem from a male donor with ankylosing spondylitis or in good health (not recorded which). Each CDR3 is given with its conserved first and last residue. The order of the fields is V gene, J gene, D gene, CDR3 protein. The D gene is left open where the match is weak.

TRBV7-6	TRBJ2-1	-	CASSLAFTHEQFF
TRBV5-1	TRBJ2-5	-	CASSLDNPGREAQYF
TRBV6-1	TRBJ1-6	-	CASRPLDSYSYNSPLHF
TRBV7-2	TRBJ2-7	TRBD1	CASSLRTGGLVYEQYF
TRBV24-1	TRBJ2-4	-	CATSDPRETKNIQYF
TRBV20-1	TRBJ2-1	-	CSASFRQQFF
TRBV20-1	TRBJ1-4	TRBD1	CSASTGNHEKLFF
TRBV5-1	TRBJ2-5	-	CASSFVALQKQETQYF
TRBV7-2	TRBJ2-3	TRBD2	CASSYSGTSGDTQYF
TRBV29-1	TRBJ2-5	TRBD2	CSGASGFQETQYF
TRBV6-5	TRBJ2-7	-	CASSSGGGGAYEQYF
TRBV6-5	TRBJ1-2	-	CASRQNYGYTF
TRBV4-2	TRBJ2-3	TRBD2	CASSLMTSGTSDTQYF
TRBV9	TRBJ2-1	TRBD2	CASSIAWREGQNEQFF
TRBV28	TRBJ2-7	-	CASSLSVQRYEQYF
TRBV28	TRBJ2-7	-	CASSPRPTDEQYF
TRBV7-3	TRBJ1-1	-	CASSPTPGQGLNTEAFF